This passage covers 10 T cell receptor beta chains from one sample sequenced in a study of blood T cell repertoires in COVID-19. Assay used: immunoSEQ multiplex PCR; TCRdb lists only in-frame clones, some missing. The sample carries about 200,000 clones, roughly 82% recorded once. The specimen was PBMCs or T cells enriched from blood (not recorded which). These receptors all come from a woman in her sixties with acute COVID-19.

Notes on this clone: This sample includes further DNA sequences coding for the same CDR3. The chain is built from TRBV12-3 or TRBV12-4 and TRBJ2-7, with D unresolved. Trimming pared 5 bases from V and 6 bases from J, leaving 8 bases between. The CDR3 is made up of 11 amino acids. CDR3 sequence: CASSPASEQYF. The CDR3 DNA follows: TGTGCCAGCAGTCCCGCCAGCGAGCAGTACTTC.

The chain links TRBV28 to TRBJ1-6, with TRBD1 identical over 8 bases. This CDR3 comprises 15 residues. Germline values: CDR1 MDHEN, CDR2 SYDVKM. The V gene end was trimmed by 4 bases and the J gene end by 6 bases; junction bases not matched to a gene: 5. CDR3 sequence: CASSYHRGGNSPLHF. The CDR3 coding sequence is TGTGCCAGCAGTTACCACAGGGGGGGTAATTCACCCCTCCACTTT.

This clone was found a few times. The V and J genes are TRBV7-8 and TRBJ2-2; 11 nucleotides align to TRBD2. Germline lookup yields CDR1 SGHVS and CDR2 FQNEAQ. V lost 8 bases to trimming and J lost 7 bases; unmatched junction nucleotides: 6. The CDR3 sequence is 14 residues long. The CDR3 loop is CASGLAGPHGELFF. For the CDR3, the DNA is TGTGCCAGCGGACTAGCGGGCCCTCACGGGGAGCTGTTTTTT.

The gene calls are TRBV6-2 or TRBV6-3 and TRBJ2-3, with a possible D match to TRBD2 (6 bases). Trimming shortened V by 4 bases and J by 2 bases, and 10 bases separated the two germline ends. Germline V gene sequence: CDR1 MNHEY, CDR2 SVGEGT. The CDR3 length is 14 residues. The CDR3 bases are TGTGCCAGCAGTTCGGACTATCTCACAGATACGCAGTATTTT. It yields the protein CASSSDYLTDTQYF.

This clone has more than one count but fewer than ten. This rearrangement joins TRBV12-3 or TRBV12-4 to TRBJ2-3; no definite D call. The CDR3 runs to 13 residues. With 5 bases removed from V and 0 bases from J, the gap between germline ends came to 6 bases. CDR3 in amino acids: CASSRRSTDTQYF. CDR3 DNA: TGTGCCAGCAGTCGTAGAAGCACAGATACGCAGTATTTT.

The chain is built from TRBV11-3 and TRBJ2-2; possible D gene TRBD1, 6 bases. Germline V gene sequence: CDR1 SGHNT, CDR2 YENEEA. V lost 8 bases, J lost 5 bases, and 15 bases lay in between. The CDR3 consists of 14 residues. In DNA, the CDR3 is TGTGCCAGCGCTCGGAACAGGGAAACCGGGGAGCTGTTTTTT. The encoded protein is CASARNRETGELFF.

The V call is TRBV7-6, the J call TRBJ2-5; TRBD2 matches at 9 bases. CDR3 length: 17 amino acids. V shed 1 base, J shed 4 bases, and the junction held 10 bases outside the gene matches. Per germline, CDR1 SGHVS and CDR2 FNYEAQ. For the CDR3, the DNA is TGTGCCAGCAGCTTAGGCTTGGGCGGGGGGGCCCGAGAGACCCAGTACTTC. This gives the protein CASSLGLGGGARETQYF. Variable domain in full (rest from reference TRBV7-6 and TRBJ2-5): GAGVSQSPRYKVTKRGQDVALRCDPISGHVSLYWYRQALGQGPEFLTYFNYEAQQDKSGLPNDRFSAERPEGSISTLTIQRTEQRDSAMYRCASSLGLGGGARETQYFGPGTRLLVL.

The V call is TRBV19, the J call TRBJ2-1, with D unclear. Germline assignment: CDR1 LNHDA and CDR2 SQIVND (reference sequence). The V end was cut by 2 bases, the J end by 4 bases, with 9 bases between. The CDR3 extends over 14 amino acids. CDR3 in amino acids: CASSIPGSYNEQFF. The CDR3 DNA follows: TGTGCCAGTAGTATACCAGGCTCTTACAATGAGCAGTTCTTC.

This chain joins TRBV6-5 and TRBJ2-7; possible D gene TRBD2, 6 bases. V was pared by 7 bases and J by 0 bases, with 19 bases between. The CDR3 has 16 residues. Germline loops: CDR1 MNHEY, CDR2 SVGAGI. This CDR3 reads CASIYSEAGSSYEQYV. The DNA for the CDR3 is TGTGCCAGCATCTACTCCGAGGCGGGGAGCTCCTACGAGCAGTACGTC.

V usage is TRBV7-2 and J usage is TRBJ1-5, with D tentatively TRBD1 (5 bases). The CDR3 totals 16 residues. Trimming pared 1 base from V and 5 bases from J, leaving 15 bases between. In germline, CDR1 is SGHTA, CDR2 FQGNSA. CDR3 residues: CASSLGGTGGDQPQHF. The DNA for the CDR3 is TGTGCCAGCAGCTTAGGGGGGACGGGAGGGGATCAGCCCCAGCATTTT.